This T cell receptor (beta chain) was identified in a study of shared clonotypes between healthy human individuals. The CDR3 length is 14 residues. Germline assignment: CDR1 MDHEN and CDR2 SYDVKM. The V gene lost 3 bases and the J gene lost 4 bases, with 12 bases spanning the gap. About 30,000 T cell genomes (around 0.2 ug DNA) went into each sorted-subset replicate. As originally analysed: ImmunoSEQ gave junction-only sequences without quality scores, so filtering differed. Clones were sequenced by immunoSEQ multiplex PCR, and TCRdb holds only the in-frame ones, with some missing. V and J calls plus clone size are reproduced from that table; the DNA served to infer D and trimming. The table records hundreds of thousands of clones, around 72% of them present only once.

The source material was memory CD4+ T cells sorted from blood. The sample's subset: CD45RA-negative fraction. The gene calls are TRBV28 and TRBJ1-1; the D gene is possibly TRBD1 (5 bases). The source of this sequence is a woman in her twenties or thirties in good health. CDR3 nucleotide sequence: TGTGCCAGCAGTTTTTGGGGGGGAAGCACTGAAGCTTTCTTT. Protein product: CASSFWGGSTEAFF.